Listed here are 2 T cell receptor beta chains from one sample, sequenced in a study of blood T cell repertoires in COVID-19. Assay used: immunoSEQ multiplex PCR; TCRdb lists only in-frame clones, some missing. The sample yields 120,000 or so clones, about three quarters seen once. The specimen was peripheral blood. The origin of the receptors is a human donor with acute or convalescent COVID-19. The donor label of this sample is uncertain.

The chain joins TRBV18 to TRBJ2-5, with TRBD1 as a possible D gene (5 bases). CDR3 length equals 15 residues. Trimming pared 0 bases from V and 4 bases from J, leaving 12 bases between. The germline CDR1 and CDR2 sequences are KGHSH and LQKENI. The CDR3 bases are TGTGCCAGCTCACCACCTTCAGGGTTCCGAGAGACCCAGTACTTC. Protein product: CASSPPSGFRETQYF.

In its sample, this clone was seen once. The V and J genes are TRBV29-1 and TRBJ2-1; TRBD2 aligns across 9 bases. Germline CDR1 reads SQVTM; CDR2 reads ANQGSEA. CDR3 length: 21 residues. V trimming: 1 base; J trimming: 0 bases; junction bases outside the gene matches: 19. The CDR3 is CSVEASLAGILISSSYNEQFF. The CDR3 nucleotides read TGCAGCGTTGAAGCTAGCCTAGCGGGGATTCTTATTAGTAGCTCCTACAATGAGCAGTTCTTC.